The T cell receptor beta chain described here comes from a study of cytomegalovirus exposure and HLA in healthy donors. General study results and limits: Reported results showed that the classifier diagnosed cytomegalovirus status with high specificity and sensitivity. The study recorded 150 to 200 TCR beta chains that were cytomegalovirus-associated. A later analysis revealed that TCR association rates differed between HLA loci, peaking at DRB1 and bottoming out at HLA-C.

The PCR employed 60 Vbeta primers together with 13 Jbeta primers. Profiling relied on immunoSEQ multiplex PCR, and the TCRdb table lists in-frame clones only, not all of them. Of 100,000 or so clones in the sample, around 63% were seen once. Each of the donors was a healthy bone marrow donor. On this clone: Its antigen is undetermined.

V shed 4 bases and J 5 bases; nucleotides not matched to a gene: 5. The CDR3 extends over 16 amino acids. Germline V gives CDR1 SGHRS, CDR2 YFSETQ. This chain uses TRBV5-1 with TRBJ2-5, with 16 bases fitting TRBD2. This TCR was sampled from a man in his thirties or forties in good health and CMV-seronegative. The source material was PBMCs. CDR3 in amino acids: CASSAGLAGGPETQYF. DNA for the CDR3: TGCGCCAGCAGCGCGGGACTAGCGGGAGGGCCGGAGACCCAGTACTTC.